Listed below are T cell receptor beta chains from one sample, sequenced in a study of blood T cell repertoires in COVID-19. Data came from immunoSEQ multiplex PCR; TCRdb stores just in-frame clones and leaves some out. This repertoire shows around 250,000 clones, more than 75% found once; its top ten account for 6% to 9%. The specimen sequenced was peripheral blood. The receptors stem from a woman in her seventies with active or convalescent COVID-19. CDR3s include the opening cysteine and the closing phenylalanine or tryptophan. Size is omitted from some rows. Given values are once, few, many or a class for expanded clones.

CDR3	V	J	size
CASSPRLAGGVHTQYF	TRBV7-9	TRBJ2-3	-
CASSGSYNEQFF	TRBV11-3	TRBJ2-1	-
CASSKGTTKPYGYTF	TRBV19	TRBJ1-2	-
CASSAGTALYGYTF	TRBV6-4	TRBJ1-2	-
CSASGGPYGYTF	TRBV20-1	TRBJ1-2	-
CASTLTTGTGNYEQYF	TRBV27	TRBJ2-7	few
CASSPDMNTEAFF	TRBV5-1	TRBJ1-1	few
CASSVEAGASTDTQYF	TRBV9	TRBJ2-3	-
CASSRTGPGPQHF	TRBV7-2	TRBJ1-5	once
CASSPGGAYGADTQYF	TRBV5-6	TRBJ2-3	-
CASSPHPGQGFDEQYF	TRBV3-1/TRBV3-2	TRBJ2-7	-
CASSIQSDYQPQHF	TRBV19	TRBJ1-5	-
CASSLDWATNYEQYF	TRBV7-2	TRBJ2-7	once
CASSVDPRSYGYTF	TRBV9	TRBJ1-2	-
CASSRQEVSYEQYF	TRBV11-2	TRBJ2-7	few
CSVLWGENIQYF	TRBV29-1	TRBJ2-4	-
CASSTGRFNQPQHF	TRBV21-1	TRBJ1-5	-
CASSWTGAETQYF	TRBV7-2	TRBJ2-5	-
CASSSGTGSPSTDTQYF	TRBV7-3	TRBJ2-3	-
CSAWGDRRHEQFF	TRBV29-1	TRBJ2-1	few
CSARGTRGFF	TRBV20-1	TRBJ1-4	-
CASSQERRGGPTDTQYF	TRBV4-2	TRBJ2-3	-
CASSQDGGTGRDTQYF	TRBV4-2	TRBJ2-3	-
CASSSLTGHTEAFF	TRBV6-5	TRBJ1-1	-
CASSQRLAGTYEQYF	TRBV11-3	TRBJ2-7	-
CASSPLGGQLIFEAFF	TRBV5-1	TRBJ1-1	few
CASSFGGSDTQYF	TRBV4-3	TRBJ2-3	-
CASSYRTGQEYGYTF	TRBV6-2/TRBV6-3	TRBJ1-2	-
CASSQNHGGSNSYEQYF	TRBV5-6	TRBJ2-7	-
CASSPQGGTGNTIYF	TRBV5-4	TRBJ1-3	-
CASSRGGQPQHF	TRBV3-1/TRBV3-2	TRBJ1-5	-
CASSPSQVSNEKLFF	TRBV4-3	TRBJ1-4	-
CASSLQGADQPQHF	TRBV18	TRBJ1-5	-
CASSPTAFNEKLFF	TRBV18	TRBJ1-4	-
CASSLGRGDAWGGYTF	TRBV5-1	TRBJ1-2	-
CASSFQGDTGELFF	TRBV5-1	TRBJ2-2	-
CASSLGPTGELFF	TRBV13	TRBJ2-2	-